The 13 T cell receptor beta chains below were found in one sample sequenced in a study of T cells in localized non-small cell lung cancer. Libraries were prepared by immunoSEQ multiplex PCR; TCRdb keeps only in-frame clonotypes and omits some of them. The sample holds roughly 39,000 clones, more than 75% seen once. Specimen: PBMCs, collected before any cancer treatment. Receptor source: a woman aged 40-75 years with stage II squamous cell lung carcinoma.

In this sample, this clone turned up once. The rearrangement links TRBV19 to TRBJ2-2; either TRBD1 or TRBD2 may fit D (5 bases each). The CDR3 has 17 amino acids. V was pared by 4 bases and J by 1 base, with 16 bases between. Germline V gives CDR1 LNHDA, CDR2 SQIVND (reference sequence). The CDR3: CASSSPPGTGNTGELFF. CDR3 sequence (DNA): TGTGCCAGTAGTAGTCCCCCCGGGACGGGGAACACCGGGGAGCTGTTTTTT. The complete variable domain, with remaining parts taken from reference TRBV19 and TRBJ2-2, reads DGGITQSPKYLFRKEGQNVTLSCEQNLNHDAMYWYRQDPGQGLRLIYYSQIVNDFQKGDIAEGYSVSREKKESFPLTVTSAQKNPTAFYLCASSSPPGTGNTGELFFGEGSRLTVL.

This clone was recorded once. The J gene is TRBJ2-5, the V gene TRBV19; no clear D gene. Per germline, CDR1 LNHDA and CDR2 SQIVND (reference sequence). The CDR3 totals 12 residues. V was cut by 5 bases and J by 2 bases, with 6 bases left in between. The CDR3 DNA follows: TGTGCCAGTAGTCGTCAGCAAGAGACCCAGTACTTC. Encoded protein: CASSRQQETQYF.

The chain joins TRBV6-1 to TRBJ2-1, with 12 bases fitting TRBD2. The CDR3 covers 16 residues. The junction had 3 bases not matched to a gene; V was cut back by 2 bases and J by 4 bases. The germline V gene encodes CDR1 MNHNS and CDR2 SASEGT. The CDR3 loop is CASSERLAGVYNEQFF. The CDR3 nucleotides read TGTGCCAGCAGTGAAAGACTAGCGGGGGTATACAATGAGCAGTTCTTC.

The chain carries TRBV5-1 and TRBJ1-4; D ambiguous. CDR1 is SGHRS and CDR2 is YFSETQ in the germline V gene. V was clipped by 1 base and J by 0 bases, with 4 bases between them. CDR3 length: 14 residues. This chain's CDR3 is CASSLWATNEKLFF. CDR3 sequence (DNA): TGCGCCAGCAGCTTGTGGGCAACTAATGAAAAACTGTTTTTT.

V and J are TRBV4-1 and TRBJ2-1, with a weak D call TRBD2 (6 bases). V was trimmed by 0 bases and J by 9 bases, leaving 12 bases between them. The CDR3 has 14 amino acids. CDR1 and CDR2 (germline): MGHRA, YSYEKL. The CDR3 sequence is CASSQDLRRGEQFF. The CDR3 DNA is TGCGCCAGCAGCCAAGATCTACGGCGGGGTGAGCAGTTCTTC.

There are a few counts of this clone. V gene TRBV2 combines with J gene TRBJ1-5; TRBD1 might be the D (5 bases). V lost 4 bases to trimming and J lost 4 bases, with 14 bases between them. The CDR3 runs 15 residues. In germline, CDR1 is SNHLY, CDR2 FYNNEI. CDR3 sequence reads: CASSGASGRNQPQHF. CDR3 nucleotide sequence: TGTGCCAGCAGTGGAGCGTCAGGGCGTAATCAGCCCCAGCATTTT.

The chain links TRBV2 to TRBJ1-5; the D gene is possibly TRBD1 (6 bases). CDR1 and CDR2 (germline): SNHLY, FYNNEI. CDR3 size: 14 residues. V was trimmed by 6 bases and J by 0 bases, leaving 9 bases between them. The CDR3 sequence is CASRGTSSNQPQHF. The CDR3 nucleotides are TGTGCCAGCAGGGGGACATCTAGCAATCAGCCCCAGCATTTT.

The CDR3 region is CASMRGDRDTEAFF. CDR3 DNA: TGTGCCAGCATGAGGGGAGACAGGGACACTGAAGCTTTCTTT. This chain joins TRBV6-1 and TRBJ1-1; 7 nucleotides align to TRBD1. V lost 7 bases, J lost 3 bases, and 8 bases stayed unmatched. The CDR3 totals 14 residues. CDR1 and CDR2 from the germline V gene are MNHNS and SASEGT.

CDR3 bases: TGTGCCAGCAGCCAGATGGGACAGGGTTATGGCTACACCTTC. Its translation: CASSQMGQGYGYTF. V usage is TRBV14 and J usage is TRBJ1-2, with 9 bases lining up with TRBD1. With V trimmed by 3 bases and J by 5 bases, 4 bases remained unmatched. The length of the CDR3 is 14 residues. Germline CDR1 reads SGHDN; CDR2 reads FVKESK.

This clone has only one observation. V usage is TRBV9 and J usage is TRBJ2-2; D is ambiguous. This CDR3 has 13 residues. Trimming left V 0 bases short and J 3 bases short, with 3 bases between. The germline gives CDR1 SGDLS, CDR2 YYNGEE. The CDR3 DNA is TGTGCCAGCAGCGTAGCTGACACCGGGGAGCTGTTTTTT. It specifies CASSVADTGELFF.

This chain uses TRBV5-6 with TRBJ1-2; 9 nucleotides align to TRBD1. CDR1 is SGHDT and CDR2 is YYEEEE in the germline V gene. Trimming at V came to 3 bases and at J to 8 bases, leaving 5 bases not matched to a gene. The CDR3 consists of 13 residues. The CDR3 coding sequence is TGTGCCAGCAGCTCGTGGACAGGGGAAGGCTACACCTTC. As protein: CASSSWTGEGYTF.

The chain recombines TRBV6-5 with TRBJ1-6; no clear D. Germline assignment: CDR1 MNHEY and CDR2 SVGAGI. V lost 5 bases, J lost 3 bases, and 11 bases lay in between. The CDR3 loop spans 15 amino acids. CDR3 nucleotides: TGTGCCAGCAGTGGATACACGGACTATAATTCACCCCTCCACTTT. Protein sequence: CASSGYTDYNSPLHF.

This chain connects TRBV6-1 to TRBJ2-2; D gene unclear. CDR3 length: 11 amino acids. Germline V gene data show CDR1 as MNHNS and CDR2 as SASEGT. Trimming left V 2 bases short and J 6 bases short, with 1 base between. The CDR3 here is CASSESGELFF. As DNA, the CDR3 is TGTGCCAGCAGTGAATCCGGGGAGCTGTTTTTT.